What follows are 23 T cell receptor beta chains derived from one specimen sequenced in a study of blood T cell repertoires in COVID-19 (dated by TCRdb to between 2020 and 2021). Libraries were made using the immunoSEQ multiplex PCR assay. The table comes from immuneACCESS by way of TCRdb, which keeps in-frame sequences with V and J called. Part of the clones is missing from these tables; in studies checked, under half for an unresolved V gene and the rest for unknown reasons. Recorded for this sample are fewer than 200,000 clones; around 85% of them occurred a single time. The top ten constitute about 8.6% of the sample. The specimen was peripheral blood. These receptor sequences come from a man aged 45-65 years with active or convalescent COVID-19.

The chain joins TRBV5-1 to TRBJ1-3; 9 bases agree with TRBD1. CDR1 is SGHRS and CDR2 is YFSETQ in the germline V gene. J gave up 0 bases and V 3 bases, and 4 bases lay outside the gene matches. The CDR3 has 16 amino acids. The CDR3 region is CASSSDRGTSGNTIYF. CDR3 nucleotide sequence: TGCGCCAGCAGCTCCGACAGGGGGACCTCTGGAAACACCATATATTTT.

J is TRBJ2-5 and V is TRBV24-1; 7 bases are shared with TRBD1. The CDR3 length is 14 residues. Germline CDR1 KGHDR, CDR2 SFDVKD. The ends lost 4 bases at V and 6 bases at J; junction bases unmatched: 7. CDR3 sequence: CATSDRTGVKTQYF. As DNA, the CDR3 is TGTGCCACCAGTGACCGTACAGGGGTTAAGACCCAGTACTTC.

The rearrangement links TRBV5-4 to TRBJ2-3, with D possibly being TRBD1 (6 bases). From germline, CDR1 is SGHNT and CDR2 YYREEE (reference sequence). The CDR3 length is 16 residues. V was cut by 0 bases and J by 2 bases, with 13 bases left in between. The CDR3 loop reads CASSLALSGDTDTQYF. Written as DNA, the CDR3 is TGTGCCAGCAGCTTGGCCCTTTCAGGGGACACAGATACGCAGTATTTT.

This sequence joins TRBV11-3 and TRBJ2-7; 7 nucleotides agree with TRBD2. Germline-derived CDR1 and CDR2 are SGHNT and YENEEA. The CDR3 runs to 13 residues. After removal of 5 bases from V and 6 bases from J, the junction contained 7 bases not matched to a gene. In DNA, the CDR3 is TGTGCCAGCAGCCTAAGTGCGGGGGTCGAGCAGTACTTC. Translation gives CASSLSAGVEQYF.

Comments on this clone: Additional DNA sequences in this sample encode the identical CDR3. V usage is TRBV9 and J usage is TRBJ2-1; 7 bases agree with TRBD2. Germline V lookup: CDR1 SGDLS, CDR2 YYNGEE. The CDR3 length is 16 residues. After removal of 0 bases from V and 0 bases from J, the junction contained 3 bases not matched to a gene. DNA of the CDR3: TGTGCCAGCAGCGTAGCTGGGGGGGGCTCCTACAATGAGCAGTTCTTC. Translation gives CASSVAGGGSYNEQFF.

The V gene is TRBV12-3 or TRBV12-4, the J gene TRBJ1-1; D might be TRBD1 (5 bases). CDR3 size: 13 residues. Deletions cut 5 bases from V and 9 bases from J, with 16 bases between. The CDR3 spells CASSRGTSQKAFF. The CDR3 bases are TGTGCCAGCAGTCGCGGGACGTCGCAGAAAGCTTTCTTT.

This chain links TRBV7-2 with TRBJ1-3, with D unclear. V lost 2 bases, J lost 4 bases, and 12 bases lay in between. CDR3 length equals 15 residues. Germline-derived CDR1 and CDR2 are SGHTA and FQGNSA. This CDR3 is CASSLSGPRGNTIYF. The CDR3 DNA sequence: TGTGCCAGCAGCTTAAGTGGCCCCCGCGGAAACACCATATATTTT.

The CDR3 coding sequence is TGTGCCAGCAGTGTAGGGACTTACAATGAGCAGTTCTTC. This gives the protein CASSVGTYNEQFF. V and J are TRBV2 and TRBJ2-1; a weak D match, TRBD2 (6 bases). The germline V gene encodes CDR1 SNHLY and CDR2 FYNNEI. With 4 bases removed from V and 4 bases from J, the gap between germline ends came to 8 bases. This CDR3 has 13 amino acids. The full variable domain, rest sourced from reference TRBV2 and TRBJ2-1, is EPEVTQTPSHQVTQMGQEVILRCVPISNHLYFYWYRQILGQKVEFLVSFYNNEISEKSEIFDDQFSVERPDGSNFTLKIRSTKLEDSAMYFCASSVGTYNEQFFGPGTRLTVL.

The chain carries TRBV4-3 and TRBJ2-7; 9 bases are shared with TRBD1. The CDR3 loop spans 13 amino acids. V trimming: 4 bases; J trimming: 3 bases; junction bases outside the gene matches: 1. CDR1 is LGHNA, CDR2 YSLEER, per germline. The CDR3 DNA follows: TGCGCCAGCAGCCGGGACAGGGACTACGAGCAGTACTTC. This codes for CASSRDRDYEQYF.

The J gene is TRBJ2-7, the V gene TRBV5-6, with 12 bases aligning to TRBD1. Germline V gives CDR1 SGHDT, CDR2 YYEEEE. CDR3 length equals 15 residues. V gave up 1 base and J gave up 7 bases; unmatched junction bases: 6. CDR3 sequence reads: CASSLPGQGAREQYF. Written as DNA, the CDR3 is TGTGCCAGCAGCTTGCCGGGACAGGGGGCGCGGGAGCAGTACTTC.

The CDR3 sequence is CATGGQAYFYGYTF. In nucleotides, the CDR3 is TGTGCCACCGGAGGACAGGCCTACTTCTATGGCTACACCTTC. The V and J genes are TRBV24-1 and TRBJ1-2; TRBD1 matches at 7 bases. The CDR3 runs to 14 residues. Germline V CDR1 and CDR2: KGHDR, SFDVKD. The junction had 10 bases not matched to a gene; V was cut back by 9 bases and J by 4 bases.

J is TRBJ1-4 and V is TRBV30, with D hard to call. The germline V gene encodes CDR1 GTSNPN and CDR2 SVGIG (reference sequence). Trimming removed 2 bases from V and 6 bases from J, with 7 bases in between. The CDR3 totals 12 residues. CDR3 DNA sequence: TGTGCCTGGAGTACGGGAGATGAAAAACTGTTTTTT. As protein: CAWSTGDEKLFF.

This clone was recorded only once. The chain employs TRBV5-1 and TRBJ1-1; 8 nucleotides agree with TRBD1. The CDR3 runs to 16 residues. After removal of 4 bases from V and 4 bases from J, the junction contained 12 bases not matched to a gene. The V gene's germline CDR1 is SGHRS and CDR2 YFSETQ. CDR3 region: CASSPYAGGYATEAFF. The CDR3 coding sequence is TGCGCCAGCAGCCCTTACGCAGGGGGCTATGCCACTGAAGCTTTCTTT.

The chain carries TRBV5-6 and TRBJ2-7, with TRBD1 as a possible D gene (7 bases). This CDR3 contains 14 residues. CDR1 SGHDT and CDR2 YYEEEE come from the germline V gene. V lost 4 bases, J lost 2 bases, and 13 bases lay in between. CDR3 nucleotides: TGTGCCAGCAGCCCACGCGGGACAGCCTACGAGCAGTACTTC. The encoded protein is CASSPRGTAYEQYF.

The rearrangement links TRBV3-1 (or the pseudogene TRBV3-2) to TRBJ1-1; unclear D gene. Germline CDR1 LGHDT, CDR2 YNNKEL (reference sequence). The V and J ends lost 4 bases and 5 bases respectively, with 17 bases between them. The CDR3 is made up of 15 amino acids. The chain's CDR3 is CASSPVGALGTEAFF. CDR3 in DNA: TGTGCCAGCAGCCCCGTGGGAGCCCTGGGGACTGAAGCTTTCTTT.

As regards this clone: The identical CDR3 is also encoded by other nucleotide sequences in the sample. The chain couples TRBV18 to TRBJ2-2, with a tentative D call TRBD1 (7 bases). Germline V CDR1 and CDR2: KGHSH, LQKENI. CDR3 length: 15 residues. V lost 4 bases, J lost 0 bases, and 9 bases lay in between. CDR3 region: CASSRGTANTGELFF. The CDR3 DNA reads as TGTGCCAGCTCACGCGGGACAGCGAACACCGGGGAGCTGTTTTTT. Full variable domain (outside the CDR3, taken from reference TRBV18 and TRBJ2-2): NAGVMQNPRHLVRRRGQEARLRCSPMKGHSHVYWYRQLPEEGLKFMVYLQKENIIDESGMPKERFSAEFPKEGPSILRIQQVVRGDSAAYFCASSRGTANTGELFFGEGSRLTVL.

This clone appeared a single time. The J gene is TRBJ1-5, the V gene TRBV28, with 12 nucleotides matching TRBD1. V lost 2 bases to trimming and J lost 6 bases; unmatched junction nucleotides: 5. Per germline, CDR1 MDHEN and CDR2 SYDVKM. The length of the CDR3 is 16 residues. CDR3 bases: TGTGCCAGCAGTTTAGCCGGGACAGGGGGCTTTCAGCCCCAGCATTTT. Protein product: CASSLAGTGGFQPQHF. Full variable domain (missing parts from reference TRBV28 and TRBJ1-5): DVKVTQSSRYLVKRTGEKVFLECVQDMDHENMFWYRQDPGLGLRLIYFSYDVKMKEKGDIPEGYSVSREKKERFSLILESASTNQTSMYLCASSLAGTGGFQPQHFGDGTRLSIL.

The chain recombines TRBV2 with TRBJ1-2, with TRBD1 matching 9 bases. The CDR3 totals 15 residues. Germline V gene lookup returns CDR1 SNHLY and CDR2 FYNNEI. The trim removed 6 bases at V and 3 bases at J, leaving 8 bases unmatched. The DNA for the CDR3 is TGTGCCAGCAGAAAACAGACAGGGGGGGACTATGGCTACACCTTC. This translates into CASRKQTGGDYGYTF.

The rearrangement links TRBV7-3 to TRBJ1-2, with D hard to call. The germline V gene has CDR1 SGHTA and CDR2 FQGTGA. V lost 0 bases, J lost 2 bases, and 10 bases lay in between. CDR3 length: 15 amino acids. This CDR3 is CASSLTGLGNYGYTF. The CDR3, as DNA: TGTGCCAGCAGCTTAACCGGACTGGGGAACTATGGCTACACCTTC. Drawing the rest from reference TRBV7-3 and TRBJ1-2, the complete variable domain is GAGVSQTPSNKVTEKGKYVELRCDPISGHTALYWYRQSLGQGPEFLIYFQGTGAADDSGLPNDRFFAVRPEGSVSTLKIQRTERGDSAVYLCASSLTGLGNYGYTFGSGTRLTVV.

The chain couples TRBV28 to TRBJ1-5; 11 nucleotides align to TRBD1. The CDR3 spans 15 residues. Germline CDR1 MDHEN, CDR2 SYDVKM. Trimming at V came to 10 bases and at J to 6 bases, leaving 11 bases not matched to a gene. CDR3 region: CAIAGTGGFVQPQHF. The CDR3 bases are TGTGCCATCGCCGGGACAGGGGGATTCGTTCAGCCCCAGCATTTT.

The count of this clone is one. The chain joins TRBV18 to TRBJ2-3; 11 nucleotides match TRBD2. Trimming at V came to 0 bases and at J to 2 bases, leaving 4 bases not matched to a gene. CDR3 length: 17 residues. Germline V gives CDR1 KGHSH, CDR2 LQKENI. The CDR3 DNA reads TGTGCCAGCTCACCACCGGCTAGCGGGAGGTTCACAGATACGCAGTATTTT. Translation gives CASSPPASGRFTDTQYF.

There are a few counts of this clone. This same CDR3 is encoded by further DNA sequences in the sample. The gene calls are TRBV18 and TRBJ2-2, with D hard to call. The CDR3 runs to 14 residues. Germline V CDR1 and CDR2: KGHSH, LQKENI. Trimming pared 2 bases from V and 1 base from J, leaving 5 bases between. CDR3 DNA sequence: TGTGCCAGCTCACCAAGAGGGAACACCGGGGAGCTGTTTTTT. Translating it yields CASSPRGNTGELFF.

This chain connects TRBV12-2 to TRBJ2-1; TRBD1 was called by the table and not checked on the DNA. TRBV12-2 is assigned pseudogene status. This CDR3 has 18 residues. The CDR3 sequence: CASRLRPGQNLSYNEQFF. CDR3 coding DNA: TGTGCAAGTCGCTTAAGGCCGGGACAGAACCTCTCCTACAATGAGCAGTTCTTC.